These T cell receptor beta chains were read from a single sample in a study of CD8 T cells in Susac syndrome. TCRdb independently ran MiXCR on the immunoSEQ multiplex PCR reads; one entry per CDR3 protein. The table has roughly 120,000 distinct CDR3 sequences, around 94% seen once. Sequenced: CD4+ T cells from PBMCs. Source of these receptors: a human donor with multiple sclerosis. CDR3s include the opening cysteine and the closing phenylalanine or tryptophan. Each record gives: V gene, D gene, J gene, clone size, CDR3 protein, CDR3 DNA. D genes are given only for firm matches. Clone size is shown for a subset of rows, as once, few, many or a class of expanded clone.

v_call: TRBV20-1
d_call: TRBD1
j_call: TRBJ2-7
clone_size: NA
cdr3_aa: CSARGQGPGLGEQYF
cdr3_nt: TGCAGTGCTAGAGGACAGGGTCCGGGCCTGGGGGAGCAGTACTTC

v_call: TRBV18
d_call: NA
j_call: TRBJ2-7
clone_size: NA
cdr3_aa: CASSDQRRQYF
cdr3_nt: TGTGCCAGCTCCGATCAGCGGCGGCAGTACTTC

v_call: TRBV18
d_call: NA
j_call: TRBJ2-7
clone_size: once
cdr3_aa: CASSPRDLYEQYF
cdr3_nt: TGTGCCAGCTCACCTCGGGACCTCTACGAGCAGTACTTC

v_call: TRBV19
d_call: TRBD2
j_call: TRBJ2-5
clone_size: once
cdr3_aa: CASNTLAGDQETQYF
cdr3_nt: TGTGCCAGTAATACCTTAGCGGGGGATCAAGAGACCCAGTACTTC

v_call: TRBV29-1
d_call: NA
j_call: TRBJ2-2
clone_size: NA
cdr3_aa: CSAVLRMVTGELFF
cdr3_nt: TGCAGCGCTGTTTTGAGAATGGTAACCGGGGAGCTGTTTTTT

v_call: TRBV2
d_call: TRBD1
j_call: TRBJ1-4
clone_size: NA
cdr3_aa: CAGNRDSEKLFF
cdr3_nt: TGTGCCGGCAACCGGGACAGTGAAAAACTGTTTTTT

v_call: TRBV19
d_call: TRBD1
j_call: TRBJ1-1
clone_size: NA
cdr3_aa: CASSTGGNTEAFF
cdr3_nt: TGTGCCAGCTCGACAGGGGGAAACACTGAAGCTTTCTTT

v_call: TRBV6-5
d_call: TRBD1
j_call: TRBJ1-6
clone_size: once
cdr3_aa: CASSYSVTGDIYSPLHF
cdr3_nt: TGTGCCAGCAGTTACTCGGTAACAGGGGATATCTATTCACCCCTCCACTTT

v_call: TRBV19
d_call: NA
j_call: TRBJ2-7
clone_size: NA
cdr3_aa: CASSHSRDAPYEQYF
cdr3_nt: TGTGCCAGTAGCCATTCCAGGGACGCACCCTACGAGCAGTACTTC

v_call: TRBV19
d_call: NA
j_call: TRBJ2-5
clone_size: NA
cdr3_aa: CASKGVADQETQYF
cdr3_nt: TGTGCCAGTAAGGGAGTGGCGGACCAAGAGACCCAGTACTTC

v_call: TRBV2
d_call: TRBD1
j_call: TRBJ2-2
clone_size: NA
cdr3_aa: CASSPTGGYTGELFF
cdr3_nt: TGTGCCAGCAGCCCAACAGGGGGCTACACCGGGGAGCTGTTTTTT

v_call: TRBV7-2
d_call: NA
j_call: TRBJ1-2
clone_size: NA
cdr3_aa: CASRTGATNYGYTF
cdr3_nt: TGTGCCAGCAGAACCGGGGCAACTAACTATGGCTACACCTTC

v_call: TRBV6-1
d_call: NA
j_call: TRBJ2-5
clone_size: few
cdr3_aa: CASSVSGRGETQYF
cdr3_nt: TGTGCCAGCAGCGTTTCCGGACGCGGGGAGACCCAGTACTTC

v_call: TRBV6-1
d_call: NA
j_call: TRBJ2-7
clone_size: NA
cdr3_aa: CASSEERGGTAYEQYF
cdr3_nt: TGTGCCAGCAGTGAAGAGAGGGGGGGTACAGCCTACGAGCAGTACTTC

v_call: TRBV20-1
d_call: NA
j_call: TRBJ1-1
clone_size: NA
cdr3_aa: CSASRPTGGTEAFF
cdr3_nt: TGCAGTGCTAGTCGGCCTACGGGGGGCACTGAAGCTTTCTTT

v_call: TRBV9
d_call: TRBD2
j_call: TRBJ2-2
clone_size: NA
cdr3_aa: CASSVAPGGAGGELFF
cdr3_nt: TGTGCCAGCAGCGTAGCTCCCGGGGGGGCCGGCGGGGAGCTGTTTTTT

v_call: TRBV7-9
d_call: TRBD1
j_call: TRBJ1-3
clone_size: NA
cdr3_aa: CASSKGQGANTIYF
cdr3_nt: TGTGCCAGCAGCAAGGGACAGGGGGCGAACACCATATATTTT

v_call: TRBV29-1
d_call: NA
j_call: TRBJ2-7
clone_size: NA
cdr3_aa: CSVAKTLEGYEQYF
cdr3_nt: TGCAGCGTTGCCAAAACACTGGAGGGATACGAGCAGTACTTC

v_call: TRBV28
d_call: NA
j_call: TRBJ1-5
clone_size: NA
cdr3_aa: CASSGGSAYSNQPQHF
cdr3_nt: TGTGCCAGCAGTGGAGGGTCGGCTTATAGCAATCAGCCCCAGCATTTT

v_call: TRBV30
d_call: TRBD1
j_call: TRBJ2-7
clone_size: NA
cdr3_aa: CACKQGDEQYF
cdr3_nt: TGTGCCTGTAAACAGGGGGACGAGCAGTACTTC

v_call: TRBV5-4
d_call: NA
j_call: TRBJ1-6
clone_size: NA
cdr3_aa: CATRAGPYNSPLHF
cdr3_nt: TGTGCCACTCGTGCGGGACCTTATAATTCACCCCTCCACTTT

v_call: TRBV25-1
d_call: TRBD1
j_call: TRBJ2-5
clone_size: NA
cdr3_aa: CASSEYSATGLRRETQYF
cdr3_nt: TGTGCCAGCAGTGAATATTCCGCGACAGGGCTTCGGAGGGAGACCCAGTACTTC